The sequence of this TCR beta chain was determined in a study of blood T cell repertoires in COVID-19. This clone came up a few times. Profiling relied on immunoSEQ multiplex PCR, and the TCRdb table lists in-frame clones only, not all of them. The sample lists around 300,000 clones; 85% were seen once. V gave up 1 base and J gave up 1 base, with 4 bases separating them. Germline V gives CDR1 LGHDT, CDR2 YNNKEL (reference sequence). The CDR3 is 13 amino acids. The material sequenced was PBMCs or T cells enriched from blood (not recorded which). The chain carries TRBV3-1 (or the pseudogene TRBV3-2) and TRBJ1-1; D is unresolved. This receptor was obtained from a woman aged 50 to 65 who had recovered from COVID-19. The chain's CDR3 is CASSQAKNTEAFF. Written as DNA, the CDR3 is TGTGCCAGCAGCCAAGCAAAGAACACTGAAGCTTTCTTT.